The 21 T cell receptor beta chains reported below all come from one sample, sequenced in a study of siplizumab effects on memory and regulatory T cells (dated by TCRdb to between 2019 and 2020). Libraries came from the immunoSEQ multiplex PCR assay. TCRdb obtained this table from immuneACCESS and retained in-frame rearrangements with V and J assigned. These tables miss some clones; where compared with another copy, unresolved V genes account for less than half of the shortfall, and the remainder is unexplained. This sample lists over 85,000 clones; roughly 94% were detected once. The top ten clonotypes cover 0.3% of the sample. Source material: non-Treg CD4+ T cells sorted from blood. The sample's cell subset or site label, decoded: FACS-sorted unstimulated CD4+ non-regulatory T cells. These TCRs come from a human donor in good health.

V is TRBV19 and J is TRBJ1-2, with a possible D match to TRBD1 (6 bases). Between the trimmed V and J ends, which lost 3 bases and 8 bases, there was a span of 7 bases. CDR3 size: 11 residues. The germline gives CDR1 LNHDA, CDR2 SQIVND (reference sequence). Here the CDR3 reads CASSIRGGYTF. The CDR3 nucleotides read TGTGCCAGTAGTATCAGGGGCGGCTACACCTTC.

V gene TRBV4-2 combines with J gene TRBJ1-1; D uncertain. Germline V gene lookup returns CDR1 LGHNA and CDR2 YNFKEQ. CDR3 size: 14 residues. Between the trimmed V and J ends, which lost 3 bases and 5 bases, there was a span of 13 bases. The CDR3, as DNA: TGTGCCAGCAGCCACGTGACGGGAGGGACTGAAGCTTTCTTT. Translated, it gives CASSHVTGGTEAFF.

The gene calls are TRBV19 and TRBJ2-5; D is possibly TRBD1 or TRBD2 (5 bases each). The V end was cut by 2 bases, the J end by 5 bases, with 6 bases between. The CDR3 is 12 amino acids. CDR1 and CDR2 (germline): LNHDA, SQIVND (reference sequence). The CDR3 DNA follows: TGTGCCAGTAGTATATGGGGGGAGACCCAGTACTTC. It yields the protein CASSIWGETQYF.

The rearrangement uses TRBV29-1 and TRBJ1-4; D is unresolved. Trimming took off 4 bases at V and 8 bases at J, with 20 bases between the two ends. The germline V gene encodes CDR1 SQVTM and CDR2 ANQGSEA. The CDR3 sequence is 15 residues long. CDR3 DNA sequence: TGCAGCGTTGTGCTCACCCGTGGGGTACGGGAAAAACTGTTTTTT. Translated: CSVVLTRGVREKLFF.

The CDR3, as DNA: TGTGCCAGCAGACCAGCCGGGACAGGGATTGAGACCCAGTACTTC. Translating gives CASRPAGTGIETQYF. The chain uses TRBV7-6 and TRBJ2-5; 9 bases map to TRBD1. V shed 6 bases, J shed 5 bases, and the junction held 10 bases outside the gene matches. CDR1 SGHVS and CDR2 FNYEAQ come from the germline V gene. The CDR3 has 15 amino acids. The variable domain in full, completed from reference TRBV7-6 and TRBJ2-5, reads GAGVSQSPRYKVTKRGQDVALRCDPISGHVSLYWYRQALGQGPEFLTYFNYEAQQDKSGLPNDRFSAERPEGSISTLTIQRTEQRDSAMYRCASRPAGTGIETQYFGPGTRLLVL.

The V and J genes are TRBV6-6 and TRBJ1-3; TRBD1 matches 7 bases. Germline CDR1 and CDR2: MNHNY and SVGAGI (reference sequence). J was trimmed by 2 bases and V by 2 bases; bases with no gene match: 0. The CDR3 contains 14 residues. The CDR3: CASSYDRAGNTIYF. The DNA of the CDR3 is TGTGCCAGCAGTTACGACAGGGCTGGAAACACCATATATTTT.

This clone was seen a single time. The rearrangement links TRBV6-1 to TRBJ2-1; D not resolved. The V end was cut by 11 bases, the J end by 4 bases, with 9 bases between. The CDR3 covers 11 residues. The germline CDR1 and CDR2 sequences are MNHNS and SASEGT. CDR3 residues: CAVSSYNEQFF. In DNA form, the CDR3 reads TGTGCCGTTTCTAGTTACAATGAGCAGTTCTTC.

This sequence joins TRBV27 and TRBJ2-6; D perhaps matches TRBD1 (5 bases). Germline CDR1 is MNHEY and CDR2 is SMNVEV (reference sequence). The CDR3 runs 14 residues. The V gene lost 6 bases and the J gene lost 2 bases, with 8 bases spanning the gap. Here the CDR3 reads CASSQGAGANVLTF. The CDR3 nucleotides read TGTGCCAGCAGCCAGGGTGCTGGGGCCAACGTCCTGACTTTC.

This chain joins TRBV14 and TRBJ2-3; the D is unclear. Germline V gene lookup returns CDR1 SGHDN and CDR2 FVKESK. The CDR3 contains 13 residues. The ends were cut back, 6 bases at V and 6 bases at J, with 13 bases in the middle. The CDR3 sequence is CASSPSYTDTQYF. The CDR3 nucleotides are TGTGCCAGCAGTCCAAGTTATACGGATACGCAGTATTTT. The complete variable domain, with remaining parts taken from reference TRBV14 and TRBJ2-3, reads EAGVTQFPSHSVIEKGQTVTLRCDPISGHDNLYWYRRVMGKEIKFLLHFVKESKQDESGMPNNRFLAERTGGTYSTLKVQPAELEDSGVYFCASSPSYTDTQYFGPGTRLTVL.

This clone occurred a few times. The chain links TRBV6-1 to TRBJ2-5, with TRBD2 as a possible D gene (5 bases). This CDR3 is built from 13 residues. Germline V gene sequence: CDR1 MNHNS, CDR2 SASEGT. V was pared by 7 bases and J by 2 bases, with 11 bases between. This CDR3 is CASINRGQETQYF. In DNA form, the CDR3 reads TGTGCCAGCATTAACCGGGGACAAGAGACCCAGTACTTC.

This CDR3 is CASSRLQGGPEQYF. For the CDR3, the DNA is TGTGCCAGCAGCCGTCTACAGGGCGGCCCCGAGCAGTACTTC. The chain employs TRBV11-2 and TRBJ2-7; possibly TRBD1 for D (6 bases). Germline V gene lookup returns CDR1 SGHAT and CDR2 FQNNGV. The CDR3 loop spans 14 amino acids. V lost 5 bases to trimming and J lost 6 bases, with 17 bases between them. Filled out from reference TRBV11-2 and TRBJ2-7, the complete variable domain reads EAGVAQSPRYKIIEKRQSVAFWCNPISGHATLYWYQQILGQGPKLLIQFQNNGVVDDSQLPKDRFSAERLKGVDSTLKIQPAKLEDSAVYLCASSRLQGGPEQYFGPGTRLTVT.

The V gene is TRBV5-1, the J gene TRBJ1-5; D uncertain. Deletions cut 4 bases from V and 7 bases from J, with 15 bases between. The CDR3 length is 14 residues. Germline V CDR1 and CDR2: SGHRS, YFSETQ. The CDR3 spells CASSLGWGDQPQHF. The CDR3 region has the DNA TGCGCCAGCAGCCTAGGGTGGGGAGACCAGCCCCAGCATTTT.

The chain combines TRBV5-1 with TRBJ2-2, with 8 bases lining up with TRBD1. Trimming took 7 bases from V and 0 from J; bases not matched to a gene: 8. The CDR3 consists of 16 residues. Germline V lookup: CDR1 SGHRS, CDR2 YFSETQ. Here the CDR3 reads CASDRGNAANTGELFF. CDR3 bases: TGCGCCAGCGACAGGGGAAACGCAGCGAACACCGGGGAGCTGTTTTTT. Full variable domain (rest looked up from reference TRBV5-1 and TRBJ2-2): KAGVTQTPRYLIKTRGQQVTLSCSPISGHRSVSWYQQTPGQGLQFLFEYFSETQRNKGNFPGRFSGRQFSNSRSEMNVSTLELGDSALYLCASDRGNAANTGELFFGEGSRLTVL.

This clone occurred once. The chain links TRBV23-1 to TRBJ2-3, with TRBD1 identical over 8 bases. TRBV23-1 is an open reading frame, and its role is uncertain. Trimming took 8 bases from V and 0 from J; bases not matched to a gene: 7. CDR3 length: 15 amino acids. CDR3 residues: CASGSGGSSTDTQYF. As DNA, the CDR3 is TGCGCCAGCGGATCAGGGGGCTCTAGCACAGATACGCAGTATTTT.

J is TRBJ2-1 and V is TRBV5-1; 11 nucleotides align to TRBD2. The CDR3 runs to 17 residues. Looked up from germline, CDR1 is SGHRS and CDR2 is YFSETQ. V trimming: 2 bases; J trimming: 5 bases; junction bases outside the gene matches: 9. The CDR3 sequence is CASSFGTSGSIDNEQFF. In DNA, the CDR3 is TGCGCCAGCAGCTTTGGAACTAGCGGGAGCATCGACAATGAGCAGTTCTTC.

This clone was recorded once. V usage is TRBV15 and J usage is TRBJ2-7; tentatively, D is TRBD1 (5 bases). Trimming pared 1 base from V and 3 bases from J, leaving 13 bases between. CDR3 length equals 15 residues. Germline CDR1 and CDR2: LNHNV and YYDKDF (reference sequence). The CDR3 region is CATSRAGLYYYEQYF. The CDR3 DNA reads TGTGCCACCAGCAGAGCAGGGCTATACTACTACGAGCAGTACTTC.

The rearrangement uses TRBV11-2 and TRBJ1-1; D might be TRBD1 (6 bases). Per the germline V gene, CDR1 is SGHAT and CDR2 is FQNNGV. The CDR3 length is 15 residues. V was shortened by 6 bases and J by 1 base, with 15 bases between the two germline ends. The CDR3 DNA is TGTGCCAGCAGACCGATACAGGGAGGGAACACTGAAGCTTTCTTT. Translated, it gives CASRPIQGGNTEAFF.

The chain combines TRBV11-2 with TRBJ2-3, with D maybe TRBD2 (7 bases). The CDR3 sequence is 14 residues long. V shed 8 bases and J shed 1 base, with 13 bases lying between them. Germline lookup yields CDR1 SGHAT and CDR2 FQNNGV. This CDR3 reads CASAEGGGTDTQYF. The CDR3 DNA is TGTGCCAGCGCTGAGGGGGGGGGCACAGATACGCAGTATTTT.

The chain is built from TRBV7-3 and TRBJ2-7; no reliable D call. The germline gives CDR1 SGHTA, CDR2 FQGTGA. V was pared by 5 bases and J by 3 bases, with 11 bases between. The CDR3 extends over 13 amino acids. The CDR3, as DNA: TGTGCCAGCAGCCTCACCCGTGGCTACGAGCAGTACTTC. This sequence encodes CASSLTRGYEQYF.

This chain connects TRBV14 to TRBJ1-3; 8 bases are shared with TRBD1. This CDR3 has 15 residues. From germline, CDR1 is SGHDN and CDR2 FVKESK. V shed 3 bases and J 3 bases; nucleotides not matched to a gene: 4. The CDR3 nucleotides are TGTGCCAGCAGCCACGGCAGGGGGCTTGGAAACACCATATATTTT. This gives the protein CASSHGRGLGNTIYF.

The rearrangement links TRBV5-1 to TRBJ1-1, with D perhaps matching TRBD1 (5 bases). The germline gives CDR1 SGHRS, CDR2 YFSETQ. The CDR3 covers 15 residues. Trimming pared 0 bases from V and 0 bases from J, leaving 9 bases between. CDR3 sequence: CASSLGAGMNTEAFF. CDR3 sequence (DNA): TGCGCCAGCAGCTTGGGAGCAGGGATGAACACTGAAGCTTTCTTT.